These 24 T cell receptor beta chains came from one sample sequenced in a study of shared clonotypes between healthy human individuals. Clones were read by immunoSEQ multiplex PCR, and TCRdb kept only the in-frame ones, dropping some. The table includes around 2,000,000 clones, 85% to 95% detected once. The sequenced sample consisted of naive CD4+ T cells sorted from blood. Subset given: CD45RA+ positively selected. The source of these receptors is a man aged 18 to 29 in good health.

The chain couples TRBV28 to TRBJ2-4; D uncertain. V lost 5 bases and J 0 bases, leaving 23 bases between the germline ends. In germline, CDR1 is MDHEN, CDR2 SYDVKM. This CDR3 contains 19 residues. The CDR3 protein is CASSPSALSGPVAKNIQYF. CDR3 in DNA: TGTGCCAGCAGTCCCTCGGCCTTAAGTGGACCCGTAGCCAAAAACATTCAGTACTTC. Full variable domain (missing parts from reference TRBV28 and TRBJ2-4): DVKVTQSSRYLVKRTGEKVFLECVQDMDHENMFWYRQDPGLGLRLIYFSYDVKMKEKGDIPEGYSVSREKKERFSLILESASTNQTSMYLCASSPSALSGPVAKNIQYFGAGTRLSVL.

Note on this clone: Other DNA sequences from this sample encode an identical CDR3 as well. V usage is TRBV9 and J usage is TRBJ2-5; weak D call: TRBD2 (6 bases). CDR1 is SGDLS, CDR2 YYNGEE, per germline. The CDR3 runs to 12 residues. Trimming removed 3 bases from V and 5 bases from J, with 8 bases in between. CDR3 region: CASSGGGETQYF. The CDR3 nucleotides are TGTGCCAGCAGCGGGGGAGGCGAGACCCAGTACTTC. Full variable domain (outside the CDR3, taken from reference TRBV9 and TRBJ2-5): DSGVTQTPKHLITATGQRVTLRCSPRSGDLSVYWYQQSLDQGLQFLIQYYNGEERAKGNILERFSAQQFPDLHSELNLSSLELGDSALYFCASSGGGETQYFGPGTRLLVL.

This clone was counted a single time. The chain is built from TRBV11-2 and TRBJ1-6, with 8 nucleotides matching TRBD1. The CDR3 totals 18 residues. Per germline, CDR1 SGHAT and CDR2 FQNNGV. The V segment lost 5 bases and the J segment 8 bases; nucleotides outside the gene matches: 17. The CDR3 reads CASSRGQGLLYSDSPLHF. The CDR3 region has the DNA TGTGCCAGCAGCCGAGGACAGGGCCTTCTTTATTCGGATTCACCCCTCCACTTT.

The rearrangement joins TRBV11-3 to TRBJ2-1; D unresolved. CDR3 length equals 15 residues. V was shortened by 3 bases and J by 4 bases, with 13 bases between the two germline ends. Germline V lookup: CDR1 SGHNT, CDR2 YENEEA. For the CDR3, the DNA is TGTGCCAGCAGCTTGTCTGGTTACTCTTACAATGAGCAGTTCTTC. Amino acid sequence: CASSLSGYSYNEQFF.

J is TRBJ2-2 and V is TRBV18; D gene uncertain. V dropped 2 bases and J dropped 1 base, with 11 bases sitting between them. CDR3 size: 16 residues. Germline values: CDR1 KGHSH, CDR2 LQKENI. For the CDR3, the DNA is TGTGCCAGCTCACCATTCTCAGGCGAGAACACCGGGGAGCTGTTTTTT. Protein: CASSPFSGENTGELFF.

The CDR3 reads CASSGGSVDRGTEAFF. The CDR3 DNA sequence: TGTGCCAGCAGCGGAGGGTCGGTGGACAGGGGCACTGAAGCTTTCTTT. The chain carries TRBV7-9 and TRBJ1-1, with 9 bases that match TRBD1. Trimming took 5 bases from V and 4 from J; bases not matched to a gene: 11. The CDR3 contains 16 residues. Germline V gene lookup returns CDR1 SEHNR and CDR2 FQNEAQ (reference sequence).

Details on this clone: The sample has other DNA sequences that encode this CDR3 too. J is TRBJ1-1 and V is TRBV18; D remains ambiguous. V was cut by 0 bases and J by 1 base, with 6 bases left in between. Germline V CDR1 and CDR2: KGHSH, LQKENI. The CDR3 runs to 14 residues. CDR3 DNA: TGTGCCAGCTCACCACCACCAGGGAACACTGAAGCTTTCTTT. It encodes CASSPPPGNTEAFF.

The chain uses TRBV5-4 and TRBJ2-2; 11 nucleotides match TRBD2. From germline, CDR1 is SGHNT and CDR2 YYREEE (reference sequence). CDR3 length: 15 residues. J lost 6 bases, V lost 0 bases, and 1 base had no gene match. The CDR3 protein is CASSLVLAGAGELFF. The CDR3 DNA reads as TGTGCCAGCAGCTTGGTACTAGCGGGGGCCGGGGAGCTGTTTTTT.

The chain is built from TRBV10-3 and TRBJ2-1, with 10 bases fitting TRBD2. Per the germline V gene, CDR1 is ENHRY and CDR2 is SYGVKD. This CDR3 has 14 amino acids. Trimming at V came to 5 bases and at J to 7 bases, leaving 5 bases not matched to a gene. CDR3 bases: TGTGCCATCAGTCTCGAGCGGGGGGGGAATGAGCAGTTCTTC. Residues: CAISLERGGNEQFF.

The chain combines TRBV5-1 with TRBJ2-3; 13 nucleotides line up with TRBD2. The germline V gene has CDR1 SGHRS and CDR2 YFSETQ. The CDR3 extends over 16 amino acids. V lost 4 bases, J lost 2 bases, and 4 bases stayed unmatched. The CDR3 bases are TGCGCCAGCAGCGAGGGACTAGCGGGGACCACAGATACGCAGTATTTT. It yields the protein CASSEGLAGTTDTQYF. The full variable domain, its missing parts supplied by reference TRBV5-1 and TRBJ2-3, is KAGVTQTPRYLIKTRGQQVTLSCSPISGHRSVSWYQQTPGQGLQFLFEYFSETQRNKGNFPGRFSGRQFSNSRSEMNVSTLELGDSALYLCASSEGLAGTTDTQYFGPGTRLTVL.

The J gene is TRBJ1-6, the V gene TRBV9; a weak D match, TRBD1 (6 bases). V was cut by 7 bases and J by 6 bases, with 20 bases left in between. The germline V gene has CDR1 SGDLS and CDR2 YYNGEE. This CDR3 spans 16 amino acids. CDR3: CASSEFGTTVNSPLHF. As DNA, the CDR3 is TGTGCCAGCTCCGAATTCGGGACAACTGTTAATTCACCCCTCCACTTT.

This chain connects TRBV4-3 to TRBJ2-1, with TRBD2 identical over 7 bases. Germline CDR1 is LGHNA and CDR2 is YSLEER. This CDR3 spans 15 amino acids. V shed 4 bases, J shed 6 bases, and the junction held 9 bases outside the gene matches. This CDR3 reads CASSPAGTNINEQFF. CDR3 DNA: TGCGCCAGCAGCCCCGCTGGGACTAACATCAATGAGCAGTTCTTC.

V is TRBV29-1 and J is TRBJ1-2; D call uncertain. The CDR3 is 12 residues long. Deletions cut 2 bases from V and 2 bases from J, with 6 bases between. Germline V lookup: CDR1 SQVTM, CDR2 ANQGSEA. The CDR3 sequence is CSVEYTNYGYTF. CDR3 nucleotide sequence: TGCAGCGTTGAATATACCAACTATGGCTACACCTTC.

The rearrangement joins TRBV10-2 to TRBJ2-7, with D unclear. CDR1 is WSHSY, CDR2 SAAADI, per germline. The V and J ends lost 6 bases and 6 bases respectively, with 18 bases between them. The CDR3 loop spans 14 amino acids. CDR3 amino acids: CASSLEVRRTEQYF. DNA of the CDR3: TGCGCCAGCAGCTTAGAGGTAAGAAGAACCGAGCAGTACTTC.

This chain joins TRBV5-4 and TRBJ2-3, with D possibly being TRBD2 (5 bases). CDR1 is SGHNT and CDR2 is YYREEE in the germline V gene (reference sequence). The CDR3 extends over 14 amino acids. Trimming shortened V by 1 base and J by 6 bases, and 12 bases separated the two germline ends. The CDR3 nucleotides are TGTGCCAGCAGCTTGACTAGAGGTATGGATACGCAGTATTTT. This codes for CASSLTRGMDTQYF.

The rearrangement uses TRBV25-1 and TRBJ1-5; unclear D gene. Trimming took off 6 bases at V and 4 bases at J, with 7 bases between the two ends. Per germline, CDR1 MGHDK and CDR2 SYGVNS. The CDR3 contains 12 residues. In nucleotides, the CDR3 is TGTGCCAGCAGGAACAGTAATCAGCCCCAGCATTTT. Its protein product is CASRNSNQPQHF. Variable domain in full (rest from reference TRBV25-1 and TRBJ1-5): EADIYQTPRYLVIGTGKKITLECSQTMGHDKMYWYQQDPGMELHLIHYSYGVNSTEKGDLSSESTVSRIRTEHFPLTLESARPSHTSQYLCASRNSNQPQHFGDGTRLSIL.

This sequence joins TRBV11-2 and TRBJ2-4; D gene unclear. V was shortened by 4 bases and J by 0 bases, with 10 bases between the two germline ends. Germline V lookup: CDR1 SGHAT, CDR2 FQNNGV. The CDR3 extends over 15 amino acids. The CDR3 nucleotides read TGTGCCAGCAGCTCCTCCCAGGTAGCCAAAAACATTCAGTACTTC. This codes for CASSSSQVAKNIQYF.

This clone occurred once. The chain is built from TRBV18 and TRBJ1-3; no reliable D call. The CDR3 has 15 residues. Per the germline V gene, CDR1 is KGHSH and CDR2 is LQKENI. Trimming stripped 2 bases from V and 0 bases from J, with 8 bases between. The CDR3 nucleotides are TGTGCCAGCTCACCAAGAACAGCCTCTGGAAACACCATATATTTT. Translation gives CASSPRTASGNTIYF.

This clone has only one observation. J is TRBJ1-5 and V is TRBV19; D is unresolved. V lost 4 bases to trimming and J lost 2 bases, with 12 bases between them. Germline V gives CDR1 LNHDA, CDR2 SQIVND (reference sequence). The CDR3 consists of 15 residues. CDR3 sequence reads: CASSRVLGGNQPQHF. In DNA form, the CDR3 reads TGTGCCAGTAGTAGGGTTCTTGGGGGCAATCAGCCCCAGCATTTT.

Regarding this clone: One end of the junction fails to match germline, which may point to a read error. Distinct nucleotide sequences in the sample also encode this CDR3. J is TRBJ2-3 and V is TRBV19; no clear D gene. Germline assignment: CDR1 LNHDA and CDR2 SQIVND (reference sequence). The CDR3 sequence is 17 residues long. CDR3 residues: CASSQDLNRIGTDTQYF. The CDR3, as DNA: TGTGCCAGTAGTCAGGACCTCAACCGTATCGGCACAGATACACAGTATTTT.

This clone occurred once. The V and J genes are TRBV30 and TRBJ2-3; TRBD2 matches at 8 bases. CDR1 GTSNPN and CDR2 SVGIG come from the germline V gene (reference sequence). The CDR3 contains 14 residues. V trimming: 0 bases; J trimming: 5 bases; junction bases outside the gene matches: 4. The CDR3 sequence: CAWSVGSGRDTQYF. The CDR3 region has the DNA TGTGCCTGGAGTGTTGGCAGCGGGAGAGATACGCAGTATTTT.

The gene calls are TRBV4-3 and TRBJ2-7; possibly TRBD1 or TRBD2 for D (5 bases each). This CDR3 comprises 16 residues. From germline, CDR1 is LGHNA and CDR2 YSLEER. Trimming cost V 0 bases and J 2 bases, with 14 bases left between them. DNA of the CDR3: TGCGCCAGCAGCCAAGACGGGGCGGAGGCGACCTACGAGCAGTACTTC. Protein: CASSQDGAEATYEQYF.

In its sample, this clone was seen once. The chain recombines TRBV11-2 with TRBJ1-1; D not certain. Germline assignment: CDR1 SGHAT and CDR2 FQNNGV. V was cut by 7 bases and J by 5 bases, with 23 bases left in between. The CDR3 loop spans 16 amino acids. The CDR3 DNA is TGTGCCAGCACCTTTTCTCTTTGGCAGGAAAATACTGAAGCTTTCTTT. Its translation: CASTFSLWQENTEAFF. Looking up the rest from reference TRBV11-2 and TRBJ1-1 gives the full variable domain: EAGVAQSPRYKIIEKRQSVAFWCNPISGHATLYWYQQILGQGPKLLIQFQNNGVVDDSQLPKDRFSAERLKGVDSTLKIQPAKLEDSAVYLCASTFSLWQENTEAFFGQGTRLTVV.

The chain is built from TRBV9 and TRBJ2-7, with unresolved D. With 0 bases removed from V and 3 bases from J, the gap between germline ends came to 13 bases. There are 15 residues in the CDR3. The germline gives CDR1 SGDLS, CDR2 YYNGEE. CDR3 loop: CASSVEYGPIYEQYF. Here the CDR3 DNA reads TGTGCCAGCAGCGTAGAGTACGGCCCGATCTACGAGCAGTACTTC.